This is a list of T cell receptor beta chains from one sample in a study of identical twins. Via MiXCR, TCRdb re-called the 5' RACE reads, giving one row per CDR3 protein. The sample includes around 530,000 distinct CDR3 sequences, roughly 15% of them seen just once. The same sample was also studied in work on yellow fever vaccine responses in identical twins.

The specimen was CD4+ T cells sorted from blood. These receptor sequences come from a woman between 18 and 30 years old in good health. Each CDR3 is given with its conserved first and last residue. The D gene is left open where the match is weak. The listing skips clone size in some rows; elsewhere it reads once, few, many or a size class.

TGTGCCCAGGGCTCCGGGGGCGCCACAGATACGCAGTATTTT	CAQGSGGATDTQYF	-	-	TRBV2	TRBJ2-3
TGTGCCACCAGTGATGGTTCCTTCGGGAGCAGGAATGAGCAGTTCTTC	CATSDGSFGSRNEQFF	-	-	TRBV24-1	TRBJ2-1
TGCAGTGGGGCGCTAGCGGCTACCGGGGAGCTGTTTTTT	CSGALAATGELFF	TRBD2	-	TRBV20-1	TRBJ2-2
TGCAGTGCTAGAGATGCAAAAAGCACAGATACGCAGTATTTT	CSARDAKSTDTQYF	-	few	TRBV20-1	TRBJ2-3
TGTGCCAGCAACCTACAGGGGGCGAACACTGAAGCTTTCTTT	CASNLQGANTEAFF	TRBD1	-	TRBV27	TRBJ1-1
TGCAGTGCTAGAATCGGAACAGTCCTTAATGAAAAACTGTTTTTT	CSARIGTVLNEKLFF	-	-	TRBV20-1	TRBJ1-4
TGCGCCAGCAGCTTGTCAGGGAGCGAGACCCAGTACTTC	CASSLSGSETQYF	-	many	TRBV5-1	TRBJ2-5
TGCAGTGCTAGAGATCCAAAGATCGGTCGGGGAACAGATACGCAGTATTTT	CSARDPKIGRGTDTQYF	-	-	TRBV20-1	TRBJ2-3
TGCAGCGTTGGAATTCTCGGGACAGGGCCCTACGAGCAGTACTTC	CSVGILGTGPYEQYF	TRBD1	many	TRBV29-1	TRBJ2-7
TGTGCCAGCAGTTACCCGGGACAGGCCAGCACCGGGGAGCTGTTTTTT	CASSYPGQASTGELFF	TRBD1	-	TRBV6-5	TRBJ2-2
TGTGCCAGCAGTTTATCGGGTAGCGGGGGCTCCTACAATGAGCAGTTCTTC	CASSLSGSGGSYNEQFF	TRBD2	few	TRBV12-3/TRBV12-4	TRBJ2-1
TGTGCCAGCAGCTTAGATCTTACCCGCCCGAACACCGGGGAGCTGTTTTTT	CASSLDLTRPNTGELFF	-	many	TRBV11-2	TRBJ2-2
TGTGCCAGCAGCCGAGGACTAGCAGAACAAGAGACCCAGTACTTC	CASSRGLAEQETQYF	TRBD2	few	TRBV7-2	TRBJ2-5
TGTGCCAGCACTCCGATGAGGACAGGGCTGAGGACTGAAGCTTTCTTT	CASTPMRTGLRTEAFF	TRBD1	few	TRBV12-3/TRBV12-4	TRBJ1-1
TGTGCCAGCAGTTTAAATCGTCCGATATCCGGGAACATTCAGTACTTC	CASSLNRPISGNIQYF	-	few	TRBV27	TRBJ2-4
TGTGCCAGCAGCCGCGCTAGCTTTGAGCAGTTCTTC	CASSRASFEQFF	-	-	TRBV6-1	TRBJ2-1
TGCAGCGTTGCGGCCAGTATGGGAGCAGGCTACACCTTC	CSVAASMGAGYTF	-	-	TRBV29-1	TRBJ1-2
TGTGCCAGCAAAAAATGGGCGACAGATACGCAGTATTTT	CASKKWATDTQYF	-	-	TRBV3-1	TRBJ2-3
TGTGCCAGCAGAGCGATTTATTTGGGGAATTCACCCCTCCACTTT	CASRAIYLGNSPLHF	-	-	TRBV27	TRBJ1-6
TGTGCCAGCAGATCTTTGATCAGGGCTTTAGTTAGTGAGCAGTTCTTC	CASRSLIRALVSEQFF	-	-	TRBV6-2/TRBV6-3	TRBJ2-1
TGTGCCAGCAAGAAGAACACTGAAGCTTTCTTT	CASKKNTEAFF	-	many	TRBV6-5	TRBJ1-1
TGTGCCATCAGCGGACTAGCGGGAGTCTTAGTGAGCTCCTACAATGAGCAGTTCTTC	CAISGLAGVLVSSYNEQFF	TRBD2	many	TRBV10-3	TRBJ2-1
TGTGCCAGCAAAGCAGCGGGACTAGCCTACAATGAGCAGTTCTTC	CASKAAGLAYNEQFF	TRBD2	few	TRBV28	TRBJ2-1
TGCAGCGTTGAATTCAATCGGGGGGGGCCTGAGCAGTTCTTC	CSVEFNRGGPEQFF	TRBD2	few	TRBV29-1	TRBJ2-1
TGTGCCACCCACCCGGATGCGCCCAGCCTCTATAGCAATCAGCCCCAGCATTTT	CATHPDAPSLYSNQPQHF	-	-	TRBV28	TRBJ1-5
TGCAGTGCTAGAGGGCAGGGCGGCGAAGCTTTCTTT	CSARGQGGEAFF	-	-	TRBV20-1	TRBJ1-1
TGCAGTGCTAGAACTATAGCAAGCACAGATACGCAGTATTTT	CSARTIASTDTQYF	-	few	TRBV20-1	TRBJ2-3
TGCGCCAGCAGCTTGGGACAGGGCGGGTCGGCAGATACGCAGTATTTT	CASSLGQGGSADTQYF	TRBD1	-	TRBV5-1	TRBJ2-3
TGTGCCAGCAGCTTCACAGGGGGCACTGCTCACACTGAAGCTTTCTTT	CASSFTGGTAHTEAFF	TRBD1	-	TRBV7-3	TRBJ1-1
TGCGCCAGCAGCTTGGCCGGGCAGGGGAGTCAGCCCCAGCATTTT	CASSLAGQGSQPQHF	-	many	TRBV5-1	TRBJ1-5
TGCAGCGCGGGACTTGCAACAGATACGCAGTATTTT	CSAGLATDTQYF	-	-	TRBV29-1	TRBJ2-3
TGTGCCAGCAGCCAAATTCCCTCTTACAATGAGCAGTTCTTC	CASSQIPSYNEQFF	-	-	TRBV3-1	TRBJ2-1
TGTGCCAGCAGCTTGCCAACAGTAAGCAACACTGAAGCTTTCTTT	CASSLPTVSNTEAFF	-	few	TRBV7-9	TRBJ1-1
TGTGCCAGCAGCTTAAAGGGCGCCCCGGATGAGCAGTTCTTC	CASSLKGAPDEQFF	-	few	TRBV7-9	TRBJ2-1
TGCAGTGCTAGTACCCGGGGCGTAGAGCAGTTCTTC	CSASTRGVEQFF	-	few	TRBV20-1	TRBJ2-1
TGCAGCGTGGGGGGACAGCGTAACTCCTACAATGAGCAGTTCTTC	CSVGGQRNSYNEQFF	-	few	TRBV29-1	TRBJ2-1
TGTGCCAGCAGCTTTGACGGACGCTACGAGCAGTACTTC	CASSFDGRYEQYF	-	-	TRBV5-4	TRBJ2-7
TGCGCCAGCAGTCTAAGGACAGCGTACTCTGGGGCCAACGTCCTGACTTTC	CASSLRTAYSGANVLTF	-	-	TRBV5-1	TRBJ2-6
TGTGCCAGCAGCAGAACTCAGGGGATATACAATGAGCAGTTCTTC	CASSRTQGIYNEQFF	-	few	TRBV7-9	TRBJ2-1
TGTGCCAGCAGTCCCTACTCCTACGAGCAGTACTTC	CASSPYSYEQYF	-	few	TRBV6-2/TRBV6-3	TRBJ2-7
TGCAGCCCAACAGGGGGTAACACTGAAGCTTTCTTT	CSPTGGNTEAFF	TRBD1	-	TRBV20-1	TRBJ1-1
TGTGCCAGCACCTACAAAAAGGGCTCCTACAATGAGCAGTTCTTC	CASTYKKGSYNEQFF	-	few	TRBV12-3/TRBV12-4	TRBJ2-1
TGCGCCAGCAGCTTTGGCGGGGACTTACCCCATGCTGAGCAGTTCTTC	CASSFGGDLPHAEQFF	-	-	TRBV5-1	TRBJ2-1
TGTGCCACCAGTGAGGTCAGCGACTCGATGGGCGGGGAGCTGTTTTTT	CATSEVSDSMGGELFF	-	-	TRBV24-1	TRBJ2-2
TGTGCCAGCAGCTCAGCCGGGACAGGGTTTTACGAGCAGTACTTC	CASSSAGTGFYEQYF	TRBD1	many	TRBV7-2	TRBJ2-7
TGCGCCAGCGGTCTTTTGACTAGCGGGAGGGCCCAAGAGACCCAGTACTTC	CASGLLTSGRAQETQYF	TRBD2	few	TRBV5-1	TRBJ2-5
TGTGCCAGCACCCCTCAGGGGGTAGGGACAGATACGCAGTATTTT	CASTPQGVGTDTQYF	TRBD1	many	TRBV7-2	TRBJ2-3
TGTGCCAGCAGGGATACTAGTTTAAGTCTAGGGGAGCAGTTCTTC	CASRDTSLSLGEQFF	-	-	TRBV2	TRBJ2-1
TGCAGCGTTGCTTCCATAATCCTCGGCGATACGCAGTATTTT	CSVASIILGDTQYF	-	-	TRBV29-1	TRBJ2-3
TGTGCCAGCAGCAATCGCTGGACGGAGACCTACGAGCAGTACTTC	CASSNRWTETYEQYF	-	-	TRBV7-9	TRBJ2-7
TGTGCCAGCAGTTACTCGGGGGGGTCCGGGGAGCTGTTTTTT	CASSYSGGSGELFF	TRBD2	-	TRBV6-5	TRBJ2-2
TGCAGTGCCGTCGGGGGTTCCTACAATGAGCAGTTCTTC	CSAVGGSYNEQFF	-	-	TRBV20-1	TRBJ2-1
TGCGCCAGCAGCTATGGCGGGGTCGGGAACACTGAAGCTTTCTTT	CASSYGGVGNTEAFF	-	few	TRBV5-1	TRBJ1-1
TGCAGTGCTATTAGGGGACAGGCGACCACCGGGGAGCTGTTTTTT	CSAIRGQATTGELFF	TRBD1	-	TRBV20-1	TRBJ2-2
TGTGCCAGCAGCTTCGGACAGGGGAGGCCTGAAGCTTTCTTT	CASSFGQGRPEAFF	TRBD1	-	TRBV7-9	TRBJ1-1